The entry that follows covers one T cell receptor beta chain sequence. Treatment was busulfan-fludarabine conditioning, a marrow graft, and cyclophosphamide on days +3 and +4. The data originate from a study of T cells after posttransplantation cyclophosphamide. Looked up from germline, CDR1 is MNHNS and CDR2 is SASEGT. The CDR3 totals 15 residues. The ends lost 4 bases at V and 4 bases at J; junction bases unmatched: 7. The method was immunoSEQ multiplex PCR; TCRdb's version includes in-frame clones alone and lacks a portion of them. In the table there are fewer than 20,000 clones, 74% of which are singletons.

The TCR originated in a male patient in his thirties who received an allogeneic stem cell transplant from a related donor, was CMV-positive, and had acute GVHD only. The graft donor may have contributed some T cells. Here the sequenced sample was PBMCs, taken after an allogeneic stem cell transplant with post-transplant cyclophosphamide. The chain recombines TRBV6-1 with TRBJ1-1, with 9 positions matching TRBD1. The CDR3 protein is CASSGDRVGSTEAFF. For the CDR3, the DNA is TGTGCCAGCAGTGGGGACAGGGTGGGGAGCACTGAAGCTTTCTTT.